This T cell receptor beta chain was identified in a study of T cell changes during pregnancy in multiple sclerosis. The germline V gene has CDR1 ENHRY and CDR2 SYGVKD. V gave up 5 bases and J gave up 6 bases; unmatched junction bases: 7. The CDR3 length is 14 residues. Data came from immunoSEQ multiplex PCR; TCRdb stores just in-frame clones and leaves some out. The data hold about 61,000 clones, with roughly nine tenths observed a single time. The table lists this clone with a count of one. Specimen: peripheral blood, collected in the first trimester of pregnancy. The V and J genes are TRBV10-3 and TRBJ1-2; 9 bases are a match to TRBD1. The sequence came from a female donor in good health, enrolled as a control in a pregnancy study. CDR3 loop: CAISLSDRGHGYTF. CDR3 DNA sequence: TGTGCCATCAGTCTTTCGGACAGGGGCCATGGCTACACCTTC.